The 11 T cell receptor beta chains below come from one sample, sequenced in a study of a mutant IDH1 vaccine in newly diagnosed glioma. As to time point: week 47, end of study. In every dose of vaccine, 300 ug of mutant IDH1 20-mer peptide was given alongside topical imiquimod. Sequencing used immunoSEQ multiplex PCR; TCRdb keeps in-frame clones, though not all of them. The table includes 30,000 or so clones, approximately 84% detected once. No antigens are known for them. The sample in question was PBMCs, obtained from a glioma patient whose treatment included an IDH1 peptide vaccine. The receptors stem from a man younger than 40 with glioma.

This rearrangement joins TRBV9 to TRBJ1-6, with D unclear. The CDR3 is made up of 15 amino acids. CDR1 SGDLS and CDR2 YYNGEE come from the germline V gene. Trimming left V 5 bases short and J 6 bases short, with 15 bases between. The CDR3 protein is CASSDYSGPNSPLHF. The CDR3 DNA reads as TGTGCCAGCAGTGATTACTCGGGTCCTAATTCACCCCTCCACTTT. The full variable domain, with the rest looked up from reference TRBV9 and TRBJ1-6, is DSGVTQTPKHLITATGQRVTLRCSPRSGDLSVYWYQQSLDQGLQFLIQYYNGEERAKGNILERFSAQQFPDLHSELNLSSLELGDSALYFCASSDYSGPNSPLHFGNGTRLTVT.

J is TRBJ2-4 and V is TRBV5-1; 12 nucleotides align to TRBD2. The CDR3 runs 19 residues. V gave up 0 bases and J gave up 7 bases; unmatched junction bases: 14. Germline CDR1 and CDR2: SGHRS and YFSETQ. CDR3 nucleotides: TGCGCCAGCAGCTTGGTGACTAGCGGGAGAAGTTCTGTGTCGAACATTCAGTACTTC. The encoded protein is CASSLVTSGRSSVSNIQYF.

J is TRBJ2-7 and V is TRBV5-1; 12 nucleotides line up with TRBD2. Unmatched junction bases numbered 7, after V lost 3 bases and J lost 6 bases. The CDR3 totals 15 residues. From germline, CDR1 is SGHRS and CDR2 YFSETQ. The CDR3 region has the DNA TGCGCCAGCAGCTCGGCTAGCGGGGGGGCCTTCGAGCAGTACTTC. It encodes CASSSASGGAFEQYF.

J is TRBJ2-1 and V is TRBV7-2, with a weak D call TRBD2 (5 bases). In germline, CDR1 is SGHTA, CDR2 FQGNSA. The CDR3 totals 15 residues. The V end was cut by 6 bases, the J end by 0 bases, with 12 bases between. DNA for the CDR3: TGTGCCAGCAGTCTACGGGGTCTCTCCTACAATGAGCAGTTCTTC. It is translated as CASSLRGLSYNEQFF.

V gene TRBV7-9 combines with J gene TRBJ2-1; TRBD2 matches at 7 bases. This CDR3 is built from 15 residues. The germline V gene has CDR1 SEHNR and CDR2 FQNEAQ (reference sequence). V shed 5 bases and J 3 bases; nucleotides not matched to a gene: 7. Here the CDR3 reads CASSPGLQGYNEQFF. The CDR3 bases are TGTGCCAGCAGCCCGGGACTACAAGGCTACAATGAGCAGTTCTTC.

V is TRBV5-1 and J is TRBJ2-5; TRBD1 matches at 8 bases. V shed 1 base and J 4 bases; nucleotides not matched to a gene: 6. The CDR3 loop spans 15 amino acids. CDR1 SGHRS and CDR2 YFSETQ come from the germline V gene. CDR3 protein: CASSLLTGVGETQYF. CDR3 nucleotide sequence: TGCGCCAGCAGCTTGCTGACAGGGGTGGGAGAGACCCAGTACTTC.

Only a few counts were recorded for this clone. The chain has TRBV30 and TRBJ1-2; D is possibly TRBD1 (6 bases). Per germline, CDR1 GTSNPN and CDR2 SVGIG (reference sequence). This CDR3 is 13 amino acids long. The V end lost 1 base, the J end lost 2 bases, and 8 bases lay between the germline ends. CDR3 protein: CAWSAGANYGYTF. CDR3 sequence (DNA): TGTGCCTGGAGTGCAGGGGCAAACTATGGCTACACCTTC.

V is TRBV5-1 and J is TRBJ2-3; weak D call: TRBD2 (5 bases). CDR3 size: 11 residues. V lost 4 bases and J lost 6, with 6 bases in between. Germline assignment: CDR1 SGHRS and CDR2 YFSETQ. The CDR3 sequence: CASSPGDTQYF. CDR3 coding DNA: TGCGCCAGCAGCCCGGGGGATACGCAGTATTTT.

This rearrangement joins TRBV6-6 to TRBJ1-2; tentative D call: TRBD1 (5 bases). In germline, CDR1 is MNHNY, CDR2 SVGAGI (reference sequence). Deletions cut 7 bases from V and 4 bases from J, with 22 bases between. This CDR3 is built from 16 residues. CDR3 loop: CASTPPQLGVSYGYTF. The CDR3 DNA is TGTGCCAGCACCCCCCCCCAGTTAGGGGTGAGCTATGGCTACACCTTC.

This chain links TRBV10-3 with TRBJ2-3; D unresolved. Germline-derived CDR1 and CDR2 are ENHRY and SYGVKD. V was trimmed by 10 bases and J by 6 bases, leaving 11 bases between them. This CDR3 is built from 11 residues. The CDR3 is CATGPRDTQYF. Written as DNA, the CDR3 is TGTGCCACCGGACCCCGGGATACGCAGTATTTT.

CDR3 residues: CASTSDGHDEQFF. The CDR3 bases are TGTGCCAGCACCTCGGACGGGCACGATGAGCAGTTCTTC. This rearrangement joins TRBV2 to TRBJ2-1; D remains unclear. This CDR3 spans 13 amino acids. Germline loops: CDR1 SNHLY, CDR2 FYNNEI. V lost 7 bases, J lost 8 bases, and 15 bases lay in between.